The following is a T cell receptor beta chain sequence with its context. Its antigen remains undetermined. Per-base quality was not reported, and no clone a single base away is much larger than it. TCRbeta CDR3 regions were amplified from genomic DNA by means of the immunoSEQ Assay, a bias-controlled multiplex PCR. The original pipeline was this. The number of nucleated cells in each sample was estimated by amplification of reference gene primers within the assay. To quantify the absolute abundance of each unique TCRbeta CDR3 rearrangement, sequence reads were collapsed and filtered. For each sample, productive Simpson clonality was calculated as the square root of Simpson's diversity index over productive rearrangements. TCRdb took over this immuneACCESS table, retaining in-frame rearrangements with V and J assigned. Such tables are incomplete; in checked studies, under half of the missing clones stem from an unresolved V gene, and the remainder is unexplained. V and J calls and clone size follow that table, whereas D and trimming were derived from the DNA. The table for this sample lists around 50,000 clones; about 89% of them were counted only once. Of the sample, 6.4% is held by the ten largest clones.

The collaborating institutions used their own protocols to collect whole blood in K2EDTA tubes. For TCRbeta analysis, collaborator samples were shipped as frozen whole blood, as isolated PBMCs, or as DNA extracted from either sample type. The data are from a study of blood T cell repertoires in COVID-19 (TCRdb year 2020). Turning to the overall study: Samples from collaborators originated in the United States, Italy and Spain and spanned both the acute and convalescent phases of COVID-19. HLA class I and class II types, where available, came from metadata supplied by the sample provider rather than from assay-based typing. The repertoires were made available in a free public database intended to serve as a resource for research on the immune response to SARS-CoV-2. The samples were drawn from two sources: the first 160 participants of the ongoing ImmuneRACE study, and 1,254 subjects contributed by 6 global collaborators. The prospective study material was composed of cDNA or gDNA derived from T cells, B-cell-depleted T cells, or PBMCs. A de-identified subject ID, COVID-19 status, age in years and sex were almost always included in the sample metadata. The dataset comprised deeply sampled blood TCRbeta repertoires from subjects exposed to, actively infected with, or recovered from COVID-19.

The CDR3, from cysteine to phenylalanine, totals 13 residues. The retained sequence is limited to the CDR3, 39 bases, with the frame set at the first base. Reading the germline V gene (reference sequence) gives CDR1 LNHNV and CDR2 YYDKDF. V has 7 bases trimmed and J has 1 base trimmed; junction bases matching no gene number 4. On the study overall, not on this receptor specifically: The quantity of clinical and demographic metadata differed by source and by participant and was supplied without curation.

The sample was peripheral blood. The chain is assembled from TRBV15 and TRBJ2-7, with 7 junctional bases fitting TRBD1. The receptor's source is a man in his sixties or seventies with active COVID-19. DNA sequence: TGTGCCACCACTAGGGACAGTTCCTACGAGCAGTACTTC. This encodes CATTRDSSYEQYF. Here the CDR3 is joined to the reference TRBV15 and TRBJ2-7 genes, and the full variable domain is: DAMVIQNPRYQVTQFGKPVTLSCSQTLNHNVMYWYQQKSSQAPKLLFHYYDKDFNNEADTPDNFQSRRPNTSFCFLDIRSPGLGDTAMYLCATTRDSSYEQYFGPGTRLTVT.